This T cell receptor (beta chain) stems from a study of blood T cell repertoires in COVID-19. Study at large: Sites in the United States, Italy and Spain provided acute and convalescent COVID-19 samples. From T cells, B-cell-depleted T cells, or PBMCs came the material, which was cDNA or gDNA.

Original processing methods: Researchers report that nucleated cell counts were estimated from reference gene primer amplification. Measured with immunoSEQ multiplex PCR; TCRdb has only the in-frame clones, and not every one. The DNA gave D and trimming, while V, J and clone size come from that table. This sample yields about 200,000 clones, of which about 79% are seen a single time; about 13% belongs to the top ten. Trimming removed 5 bases from V and 4 bases from J, with 16 bases in between. This CDR3 comprises 15 residues. CDR1 is SEHNR and CDR2 is FQNEAQ in the germline V gene (reference sequence).

Sequenced: peripheral blood. This clonotype originated in a human donor in a cohort sampled during active COVID-19. V usage is TRBV7-9 and J usage is TRBJ2-3, with D perhaps matching TRBD1 (6 bases). The CDR3 coding sequence is TGTGCCAGCAGCCATCTCTCACAGGGACCAGATACGCAGTATTTT. Its protein is CASSHLSQGPDTQYF.